This T cell receptor beta chain is drawn from a study of CD8 T cells in Susac syndrome. Study overall: Roughly six sequenced Susac syndrome patients had clinically active disease, while eight or nine were in remission.

Random hexamers primed reverse transcription of about 0.5 to 1 ug RNA. MiXCR, run by TCRdb on the immunoSEQ multiplex PCR reads, gives a single entry per CDR3 protein. The sample shows under 80,000 distinct CDR3 sequences, under 95% of them seen only once. Germline trimming cut 2 bases from V and 9 bases from J; bases unmatched to any gene: 11. The germline gives CDR1 SGDLS, CDR2 YYNGEE. The CDR3 has 16 amino acids. This rearrangement joins TRBV9 to TRBJ2-1, with 10 bases lining up with TRBD2. The receptor was derived from a human donor with Susac syndrome. Sequenced sample: CD4+ T cells from PBMCs. CDR3 bases: TGTGCCAGCAGCGTGGTTAGTACTAGCGGGAATGGTGAGCAGTTCTTC. It codes for CASSVVSTSGNGEQFF.